This TCR beta chain was sequenced for a study of T cell changes during pregnancy in multiple sclerosis. The table came from immunoSEQ multiplex PCR; TCRdb's copy has only in-frame clones and leaves some out. The sample shows 56,000 or so clones, 90% of them seen only once. Trimming pared 6 bases from V and 2 bases from J, leaving 14 bases between. CDR1 is SNHLY, CDR2 FYNNEI, per germline. CDR3 length: 15 residues. V gene TRBV2 combines with J gene TRBJ2-1, with D maybe TRBD1 (5 bases). The source material was peripheral blood, sampled in the first trimester of pregnancy. This clonotype was sampled from a female donor in good health, enrolled as a control in a pregnancy study. The CDR3 sequence is CASREQDFPYNEQFF. As DNA, the CDR3 is TGTGCCAGCAGAGAACAGGATTTCCCCTACAATGAGCAGTTCTTC.